Listed here is a single TCR beta chain. Antigen specificity is unknown. This sample stems from a study of brain T cells in children with intractable seizures. Generated by immunoSEQ multiplex PCR, the TCRdb table keeps only in-frame clones and is missing some. The sample contains 300,000 to 400,000 clones, 93% of which appear only once. Study findings and constraints: Viral specificity was inferred only from CDR3 similarity; HCMV serostatus was unknown. Pre-surgery blood may have been undersampled, hiding some clones.

This CDR3 contains 12 residues. CDR1 and CDR2 from the germline V gene are MNHEY and SVGEGT. V shed 2 bases and J shed 9 bases, with 8 bases lying between them. The time point here: blood from clinic visit 5 months post-surgery; TSC patient then seizure free. Sequencing was limited to surgery cases with top T cell transcript signatures in brain tissue. Patients received at least one anti-epileptic drug before surgery. This clonotype was obtained from a boy under two years old with tuberous sclerosis and intractable seizures. The starting material was peripheral blood, obtained approximately 5 months after surgery. The chain links TRBV6-2 or TRBV6-3 to TRBJ2-1; D is uncertain. The CDR3 nucleotides read TGTGCCAGCAGTTACCCAACAAGTGAGCAGTTCTTC. This codes for CASSYPTSEQFF.